The clone carrying this T cell receptor (beta chain) was observed at least ten times. The record originates from a study of CD8 T cells in ankylosing spondylitis. TCRdb re-called the 5' RACE reads with MiXCR, one entry per CDR3 protein. This sample carries 150,000 or so distinct CDR3 sequences, roughly 34% of them seen once, and the ten largest clones take 6%. The material sequenced was synovial fluid, either unsorted or a sorted T cell fraction (not recorded which). The origin of this receptor is a male donor with ankylosing spondylitis.

The CDR3 DNA sequence: TGTGCCAGCAGTGCCGAGGGACTTCAAACAGAGACCCAGTACTTC. Translated, it gives CASSAEGLQTETQYF. The chain joins TRBV6-1 to TRBJ2-5, with D perhaps TRBD2 (6 bases). Deletions cut 4 bases from V and 4 bases from J, with 16 bases between. CDR3 length: 15 residues. The germline gives CDR1 MNHNS, CDR2 SASEGT.